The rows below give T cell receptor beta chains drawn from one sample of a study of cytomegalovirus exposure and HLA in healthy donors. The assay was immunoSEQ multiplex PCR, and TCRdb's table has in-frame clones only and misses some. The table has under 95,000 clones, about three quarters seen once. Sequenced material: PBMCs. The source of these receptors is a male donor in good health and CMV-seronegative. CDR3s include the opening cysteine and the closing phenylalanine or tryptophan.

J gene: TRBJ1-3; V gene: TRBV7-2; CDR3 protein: CASSSDRGPGNTIYF
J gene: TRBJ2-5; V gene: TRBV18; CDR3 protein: CASSPREQGSGETQYF
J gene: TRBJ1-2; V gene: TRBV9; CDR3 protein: CASSVGDRPFGYPF
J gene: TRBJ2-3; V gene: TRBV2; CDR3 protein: CASSAGLHTDTQYF
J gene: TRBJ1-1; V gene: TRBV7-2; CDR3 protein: CASSTPGRWNTEAFF
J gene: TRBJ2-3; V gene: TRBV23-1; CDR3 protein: CASTAPRDSSTDTQYF
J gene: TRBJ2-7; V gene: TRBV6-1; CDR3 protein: CASSEVLPGQGYEQYF
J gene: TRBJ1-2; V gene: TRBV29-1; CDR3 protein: CSVPTSTGFYGYTF
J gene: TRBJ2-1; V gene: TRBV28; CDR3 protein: CASSLRLASGRNEQFF
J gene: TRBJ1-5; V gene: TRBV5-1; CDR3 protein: CASSPGQGGNQPQNF
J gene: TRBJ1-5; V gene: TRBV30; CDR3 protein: CAWSGGLGQPQNF
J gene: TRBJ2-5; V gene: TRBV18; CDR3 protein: CASSPQSEGTQYF
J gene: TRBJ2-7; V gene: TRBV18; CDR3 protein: CASSRSDIGTYEQYF
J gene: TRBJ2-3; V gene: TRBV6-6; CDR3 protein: CASSYFGGGGTQYF
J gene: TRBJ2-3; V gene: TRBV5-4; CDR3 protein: CASSSGTSGGDTQYF
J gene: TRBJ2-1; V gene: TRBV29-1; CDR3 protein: CSVDRSSYNEQFF
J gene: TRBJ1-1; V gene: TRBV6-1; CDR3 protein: CASRAWRGADTEAFF
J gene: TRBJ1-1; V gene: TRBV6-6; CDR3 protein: CASSYSGGNTEAFF
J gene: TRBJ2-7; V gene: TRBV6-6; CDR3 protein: CASSGNPYEQYF
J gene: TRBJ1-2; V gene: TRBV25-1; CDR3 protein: CASSEPGTANYGYTF
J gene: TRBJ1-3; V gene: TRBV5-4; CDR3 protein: CASRQSGRNTIYF
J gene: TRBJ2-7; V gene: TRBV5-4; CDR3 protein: CASSLGTSGGYEQYF
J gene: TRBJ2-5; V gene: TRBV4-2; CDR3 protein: CASSQENRGWETQYF
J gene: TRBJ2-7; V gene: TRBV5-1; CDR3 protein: CASSRGGTDSYEQYF
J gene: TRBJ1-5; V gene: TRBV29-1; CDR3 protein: CSVAGGRSNQPQHF
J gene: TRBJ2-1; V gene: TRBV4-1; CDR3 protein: CASSQPGTPYNEQFF
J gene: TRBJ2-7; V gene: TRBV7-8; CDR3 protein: CASSFTTGTGDYEQYF
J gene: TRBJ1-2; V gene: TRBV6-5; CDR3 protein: CASSRGDRAYGYTF
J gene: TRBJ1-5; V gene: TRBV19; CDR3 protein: CASSIGGGAEPQNF
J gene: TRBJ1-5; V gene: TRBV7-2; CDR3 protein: CASSLAGGHSNQPQHF
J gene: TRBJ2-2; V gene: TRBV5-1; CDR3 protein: CASSLQNRGNTGELFF
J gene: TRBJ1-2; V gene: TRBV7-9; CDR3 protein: CASSLYKGDGYTF
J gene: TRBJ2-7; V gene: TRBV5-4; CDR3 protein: CASSPGAGVYEQYF
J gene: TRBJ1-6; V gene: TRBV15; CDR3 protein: CATRLPSLNSPLHF
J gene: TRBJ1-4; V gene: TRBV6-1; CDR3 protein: CASSPLETGKLFF
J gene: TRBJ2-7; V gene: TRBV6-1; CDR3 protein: CASCYLDRDPEQYF
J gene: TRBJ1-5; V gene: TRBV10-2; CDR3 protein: CASSPGQVFQPQHF
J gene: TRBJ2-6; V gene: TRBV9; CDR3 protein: CASSVLAGDSGANVLTF
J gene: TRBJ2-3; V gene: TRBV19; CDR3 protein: CASSRLAVHTDTQYF
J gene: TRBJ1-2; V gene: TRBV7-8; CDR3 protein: CASSLGDRAHYGYTF
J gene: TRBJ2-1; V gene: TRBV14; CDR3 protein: CASSSPRLAGFSAEQFF
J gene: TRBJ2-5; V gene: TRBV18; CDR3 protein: CASSPPLLAGLETQYF
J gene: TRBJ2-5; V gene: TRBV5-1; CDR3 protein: CASSLRGTGRETQYF